The clone carrying this TCR beta chain was picked up one time. This entry comes from a study of blood T cell repertoires in COVID-19. At the level of the study: Sites across the United States, Italy and Spain contributed samples from acute and convalescent COVID-19. In each case, the material was cDNA or gDNA derived from T cells, B-cell-depleted T cells, or PBMCs.

Authors' analysis steps: Estimated nucleated cell counts came from reference gene primer amplification. TCRdb's table, derived via immunoSEQ multiplex PCR, lists solely in-frame clones and lacks some. V, J and clone size derive from that table, while D and trimming were established from the DNA sequence. The data show around 31,000 clones, approximately 89% seen once. CDR1 and CDR2 from the germline V gene are SNHLY and FYNNEI. There are 16 residues in the CDR3. With V trimmed by 5 bases and J by 3 bases, 7 bases remained unmatched. The rearrangement joins TRBV2 to TRBJ2-2; 9 bases align to TRBD1. The sequenced sample consisted of peripheral blood. The TCR was taken from a man older than 75 with acute or convalescent COVID-19. CDR3 coding DNA: TGTGCCAGCAGTTGGGACAGGGCGGGGGACACCGGGGAGCTGTTTTTT. It codes for CASSWDRAGDTGELFF.